This TCR beta chain was sequenced in a study of blood T cell repertoires in COVID-19. On the study more broadly: Sites in the United States, Italy and Spain provided acute and convalescent COVID-19 samples. The analysed material was cDNA or gDNA that came from T cells, B-cell-depleted T cells, or PBMCs.

Original processing methods: How many nucleated cells were present was estimated from reference gene primer amplification. The method was immunoSEQ multiplex PCR; TCRdb's version includes in-frame clones alone and lacks a portion of them. The D gene and trimming were derived from the DNA, and the V and J assignments and clone size from that table. The sample holds around 200,000 clones, approximately 85% seen once. Germline values: CDR1 SGHDT, CDR2 YYEEEE. The V and J ends lost 6 bases and 0 bases respectively, with 9 bases between them. This CDR3 contains 13 residues. Sequencing used peripheral blood. This receptor was taken from a woman older than 75 with acute or convalescent COVID-19. This chain joins TRBV5-6 and TRBJ1-2; perhaps TRBD1 as D (5 bases). CDR3 sequence (DNA): TGTGCCAGCATCGGGACTACTAACTATGGCTACACCTTC. It yields the protein CASIGTTNYGYTF.